This T cell receptor beta chain was captured in a study of blood T cell repertoires in COVID-19. Participants had their cohort set by participant-reported clinical history. In the source study's methods: For nucleated cells, counts were estimated from reference gene primer amplification. The data were produced by immunoSEQ multiplex PCR, yet TCRdb's version contains in-frame clones alone and is incomplete. V and J calls and clone size are given by that table; D and trimming were obtained from the DNA. The data show around 310,000 clones, just under 90% seen once. The V and J ends lost 2 bases and 2 bases respectively, with 13 bases between them. This CDR3 region has 15 residues. From germline, CDR1 is SGHRS and CDR2 YFSETQ.

The TCR originated in a woman aged 30 to 39 who had recovered from COVID-19. V usage is TRBV5-1 and J usage is TRBJ1-2, with D tentatively TRBD1 (6 bases). The sequencing sample was made of PBMCs or T cells enriched from blood (not recorded which). CDR3 DNA sequence: TGCGCCAGCAGCTTAGACGGACAGCTAAACTATGGCTACACCTTC. This encodes CASSLDGQLNYGYTF.